The present T cell receptor beta chain was sequenced within a study of cytomegalovirus exposure and HLA in healthy donors. 13 Jbeta primers and 60 Vbeta primers were used for the PCR. The data were produced by immunoSEQ multiplex PCR, yet TCRdb's version contains in-frame clones alone and is incomplete. The sample contains about 130,000 clones, 75% to 90% of which appear only once. Germline V gene sequence: CDR1 SGHDN, CDR2 FVKESK. CDR3 length equals 14 residues. The V gene end was trimmed by 2 bases and the J gene end by 6 bases; junction bases not matched to a gene: 6. The TCR comes from a man between 18 and 35 years old in good health and CMV-seropositive. The genes are TRBV14 and TRBJ2-5; 7 nucleotides align to TRBD2. The sequencing input was PBMCs. CDR3 in amino acids: CASSQPQGGQTQYF. The DNA for the CDR3 is TGTGCCAGCAGCCAACCGCAGGGAGGGCAGACCCAGTACTTC.